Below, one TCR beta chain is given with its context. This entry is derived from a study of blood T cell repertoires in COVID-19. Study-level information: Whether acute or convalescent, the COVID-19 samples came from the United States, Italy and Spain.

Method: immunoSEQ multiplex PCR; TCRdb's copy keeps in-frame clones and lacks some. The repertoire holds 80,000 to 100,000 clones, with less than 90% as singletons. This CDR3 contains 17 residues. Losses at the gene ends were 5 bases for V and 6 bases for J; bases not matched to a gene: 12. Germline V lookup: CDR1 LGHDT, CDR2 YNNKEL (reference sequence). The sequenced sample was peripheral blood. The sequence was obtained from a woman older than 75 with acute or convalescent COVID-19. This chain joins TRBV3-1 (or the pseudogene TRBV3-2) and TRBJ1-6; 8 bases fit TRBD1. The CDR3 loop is CASSVDRAPQGNSPLHF. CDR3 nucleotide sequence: TGTGCCAGCAGCGTGGACAGGGCTCCTCAAGGTAATTCACCCCTCCACTTT.